This T cell receptor beta chain was obtained from a study of blood T cells in healthy people across ages. The CDR3 is 14 residues long. The V gene lost 3 bases and the J gene lost 7 bases, with 18 bases spanning the gap. Germline-derived CDR1 and CDR2 are DFQATT and SNEGSKA (reference sequence). Together with a sample-barcoded 5' primer, a J-beta primer mix was included in a second PCR lasting about 6 to 12 cycles. TCRdb analysed the 5' RACE reads with MiXCR anew, one entry per CDR3 protein. Among about 670,000 distinct CDR3 sequences listed, around 38% were seen once. Each sample gave at least 6.5 million isolated PBMCs. No fewer than 6 micrograms of total RNA were isolated from every sample. General study points: The donors' CMV status was not determined, possibly confounding changes in expanded clonotypes.

As for this clonotype: Its matching antigen is unknown.

The clonotype comes from an elderly man in good health. V gene TRBV20-1 combines with J gene TRBJ1-2; D ambiguous. Sequencing used blood. DNA of the CDR3: TGCAGTGCTAGCTCGCAGTCAACCCGGGGTGGCTACACCTTC. Translated, it gives CSASSQSTRGGYTF.